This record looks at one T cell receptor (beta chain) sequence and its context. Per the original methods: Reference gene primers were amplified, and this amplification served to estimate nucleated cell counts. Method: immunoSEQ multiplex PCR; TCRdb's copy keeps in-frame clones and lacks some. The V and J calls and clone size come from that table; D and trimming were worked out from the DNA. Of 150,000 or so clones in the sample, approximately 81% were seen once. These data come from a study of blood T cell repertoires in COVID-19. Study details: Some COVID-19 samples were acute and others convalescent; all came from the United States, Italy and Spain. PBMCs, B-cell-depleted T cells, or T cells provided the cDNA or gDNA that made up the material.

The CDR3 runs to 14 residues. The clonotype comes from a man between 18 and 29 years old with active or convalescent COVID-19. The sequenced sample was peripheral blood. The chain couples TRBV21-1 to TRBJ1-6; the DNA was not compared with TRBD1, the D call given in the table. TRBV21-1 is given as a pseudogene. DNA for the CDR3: TGTGCCAGCAGACTAGGACAGGATAATTCACCCCTCCACTTT. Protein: CASRLGQDNSPLHF.